The rows below give T cell receptor beta chains drawn from one sample of a study of shared clonotypes between healthy human individuals. Profiled with immunoSEQ multiplex PCR; TCRdb holds only in-frame clones, not every one. The table has about 750,000 clones, more than 85% seen once; the top ten hold around 24%. The sample comprised naive CD8+ T cells sorted from blood. These receptors were obtained from a man aged 30 to 45 in good health. Both conserved end residues are trimmed from each CDR3.

v_gene: TRBV19
len: 15
j_gene: TRBJ2-7
CDR3aa: ASSYRLAGGPSYEQY

v_gene: TRBV6-6
len: 11
j_gene: TRBJ1-2
CDR3aa: ASRGGIYYGYT

v_gene: TRBV27
len: 13
j_gene: TRBJ2-5
CDR3aa: ASSFSPGLEVAQY

v_gene: TRBV2
len: 13
j_gene: TRBJ1-5
CDR3aa: ASSVTGGQVQPQH

v_gene: TRBV5-4
len: 14
j_gene: TRBJ2-7
CDR3aa: ASSYNFPTGDYEQY

v_gene: TRBV5-5
len: 14
j_gene: TRBJ2-3
CDR3aa: ASSLGLAASTDTQY

v_gene: TRBV27
len: 11
j_gene: TRBJ1-1
CDR3aa: ASSITVNTEAF

v_gene: TRBV7-8
len: 12
j_gene: TRBJ2-1
CDR3aa: ASSPIPAGREQF

v_gene: TRBV11-3
len: 12
j_gene: TRBJ2-7
CDR3aa: ASSPGTGTYEQY

v_gene: TRBV13
len: 13
j_gene: TRBJ1-2
CDR3aa: ASSLLAVAFDGYT

v_gene: TRBV7-6
len: 13
j_gene: TRBJ2-1
CDR3aa: ASSLTPLFQREQF

v_gene: TRBV5-5
len: 17
j_gene: TRBJ2-4
CDR3aa: ASSLGFGQSGAAKNIQY

v_gene: TRBV4-1
len: 12
j_gene: TRBJ1-5
CDR3aa: ASSHRMGNQPQH

v_gene: TRBV29-1
len: 15
j_gene: TRBJ2-1
CDR3aa: SVTDRGKARSYNEQF

v_gene: TRBV27
len: 12
j_gene: TRBJ1-5
CDR3aa: ASSLMTGRQPQH

v_gene: TRBV5-1
len: 13
j_gene: TRBJ2-2
CDR3aa: ASSLTGTNTGELF

v_gene: TRBV11-2
len: 11
j_gene: TRBJ2-7
CDR3aa: ASSTRPSYEQY

v_gene: TRBV5-6
len: 12
j_gene: TRBJ1-4
CDR3aa: ASSFGTGVEKLF

v_gene: TRBV19
len: 12
j_gene: TRBJ2-1
CDR3aa: ASSILEGLNEQF

v_gene: TRBV9
len: 15
j_gene: TRBJ2-5
CDR3aa: ASSEHHLAGAKETQY

v_gene: TRBV21-1
len: 14
j_gene: TRBJ2-7
CDR3aa: ASSKAPRTVSYEQY

v_gene: TRBV5-1
len: 13
j_gene: TRBJ1-3
CDR3aa: ASRQGESSGNTIY

v_gene: TRBV28
len: 16
j_gene: TRBJ2-1
CDR3aa: ASSKHIGKAAGRNEQF

v_gene: TRBV6-1
len: 16
j_gene: TRBJ1-1
CDR3aa: ASSEARGTGHMNTEAF

v_gene: TRBV27
len: 13
j_gene: TRBJ2-1
CDR3aa: ASSELAGVTHEQF

v_gene: TRBV7-6
len: 14
j_gene: TRBJ2-7
CDR3aa: ASSLGGGTGSYEQY

v_gene: TRBV14
len: 9
j_gene: TRBJ2-1
CDR3aa: ASSQGPGQF

v_gene: TRBV6-1
len: 11
j_gene: TRBJ2-2
CDR3aa: ASSQRNTGELF

v_gene: TRBV9
len: 10
j_gene: TRBJ2-2
CDR3aa: ASSARQGELF

v_gene: TRBV10-2
len: 14
j_gene: TRBJ2-6
CDR3aa: ASHRDGSTEANVLT

v_gene: TRBV4-1
len: 12
j_gene: TRBJ2-1
CDR3aa: ASSQGPGDNEQF

v_gene: TRBV7-9
len: 11
j_gene: TRBJ2-1
CDR3aa: ASSISPPNEQF

v_gene: TRBV7-6
len: 14
j_gene: TRBJ2-5
CDR3aa: ASSRPRQVQEETQY

v_gene: TRBV5-5
len: 14
j_gene: TRBJ2-3
CDR3aa: ASSSGHRFGADTQY

v_gene: TRBV12-2
len: 16
j_gene: TRBJ2-1
CDR3aa: ASRLELNREVRNNEQF

v_gene: TRBV10-2
len: 11
j_gene: TRBJ2-7
CDR3aa: ASSESGGDEQY

v_gene: TRBV7-8
len: 17
j_gene: TRBJ2-7
CDR3aa: ASSLPTSGSFQSLYEQY

v_gene: TRBV10-3
len: 14
j_gene: TRBJ2-7
CDR3aa: AISASERLNDDEQY

v_gene: TRBV5-1
len: 11
j_gene: TRBJ2-7
CDR3aa: ASSFSTGYEQY

v_gene: TRBV7-9
len: 14
j_gene: TRBJ1-1
CDR3aa: ASSLAQGGMGTEAF

v_gene: TRBV12-5
len: 13
j_gene: TRBJ2-1
CDR3aa: ASGHTGGADNEQF

v_gene: TRBV7-9
len: 12
j_gene: TRBJ2-7
CDR3aa: ASSFRGVESEQY

v_gene: TRBV11-2
len: 10
j_gene: TRBJ2-1
CDR3aa: ASSLMTREQF

v_gene: TRBV28
len: 14
j_gene: TRBJ1-4
CDR3aa: ASSTATGGLNEKLF